This T cell receptor (beta chain) derives from a study of cytotoxic CD8 clonotypes in ibrutinib-treated CLL. The CDR3 length is 15 residues. Germline CDR1 SGHRS, CDR2 YFSETQ. Trimming removed 1 base at V and 1 base at J, with 11 bases between. The table came from immunoSEQ multiplex PCR; TCRdb's copy has only in-frame clones and leaves some out. The sample includes 110,000 to 150,000 clones, 75% to 95% of them seen just once. Broader study findings: Elevated clonality accompanied ibrutinib response, with a return toward baseline values at progression. Baseline values of clonality outstripped age-matched healthy donors and followed circulating CD8+ T-cell counts.

TCR beta library input comprised about 1.8 micrograms of genomic DNA from cryopreserved PBMCs. On this clone: Its antigen is unidentified.

The specimen comprised PBMCs, sampled after 12 months of ibrutinib treatment. This sequence joins TRBV5-1 and TRBJ1-1, with TRBD1 as a possible D gene (6 bases). The TCR comes from a human donor with chronic lymphocytic leukemia. CDR3 in DNA: TGCGCCAGCAGCTTGTTCGGAGGGGGGAACACTGAAGCTTTCTTT. Protein sequence: CASSLFGGGNTEAFF.